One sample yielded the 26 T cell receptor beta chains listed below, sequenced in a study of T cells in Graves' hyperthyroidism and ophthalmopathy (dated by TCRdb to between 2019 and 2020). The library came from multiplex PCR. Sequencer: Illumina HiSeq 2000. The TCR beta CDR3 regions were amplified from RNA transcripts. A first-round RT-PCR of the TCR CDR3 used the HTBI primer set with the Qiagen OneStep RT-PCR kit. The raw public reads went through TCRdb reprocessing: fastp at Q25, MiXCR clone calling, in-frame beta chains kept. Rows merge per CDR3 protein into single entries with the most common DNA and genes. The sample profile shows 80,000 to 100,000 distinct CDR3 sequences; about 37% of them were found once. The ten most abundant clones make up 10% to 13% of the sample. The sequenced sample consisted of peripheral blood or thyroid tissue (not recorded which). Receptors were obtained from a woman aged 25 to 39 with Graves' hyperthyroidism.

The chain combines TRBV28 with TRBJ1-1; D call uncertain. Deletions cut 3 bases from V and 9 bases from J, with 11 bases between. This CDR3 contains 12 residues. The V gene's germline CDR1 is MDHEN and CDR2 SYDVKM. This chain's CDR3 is CASSFGPFKAFF. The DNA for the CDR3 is TGTGCCAGCAGTTTTGGGCCTTTTAAAGCTTTCTTT.

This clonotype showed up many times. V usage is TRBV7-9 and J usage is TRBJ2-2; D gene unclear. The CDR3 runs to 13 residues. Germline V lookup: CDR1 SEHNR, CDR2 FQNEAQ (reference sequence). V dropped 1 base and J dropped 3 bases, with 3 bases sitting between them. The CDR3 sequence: CASSLEYTGELFF. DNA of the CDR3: TGTGCCAGCAGCTTAGAGTACACCGGGGAGCTGTTTTTT. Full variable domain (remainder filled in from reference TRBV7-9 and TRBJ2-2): DTGVSQNPRHKITKRGQNVTFRCDPISEHNRLYWYRQTLGQGPEFLTYFQNEAQLEKSRLLSDRFSAERPKGSFSTLEIQRTEQGDSAMYLCASSLEYTGELFFGEGSRLTVL.

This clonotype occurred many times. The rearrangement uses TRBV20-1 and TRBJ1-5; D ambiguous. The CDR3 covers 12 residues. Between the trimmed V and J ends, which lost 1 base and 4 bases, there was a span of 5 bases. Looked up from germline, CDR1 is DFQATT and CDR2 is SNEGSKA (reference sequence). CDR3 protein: CSARVSNQPQHF. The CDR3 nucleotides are TGCAGTGCTAGAGTATCGAATCAGCCCCAGCATTTT.

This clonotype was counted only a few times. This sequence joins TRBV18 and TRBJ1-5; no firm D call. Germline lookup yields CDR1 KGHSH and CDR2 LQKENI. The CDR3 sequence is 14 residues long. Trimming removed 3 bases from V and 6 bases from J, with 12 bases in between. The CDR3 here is CASSPLSEGQPQHF. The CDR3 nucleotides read TGTGCCAGCTCACCCCTATCCGAGGGTCAGCCCCAGCATTTT. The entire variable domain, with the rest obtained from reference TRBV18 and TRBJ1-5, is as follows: NAGVMQNPRHLVRRRGQEARLRCSPMKGHSHVYWYRQLPEEGLKFMVYLQKENIIDESGMPKERFSAEFPKEGPSILRIQQVVRGDSAAYFCASSPLSEGQPQHFGDGTRLSIL.

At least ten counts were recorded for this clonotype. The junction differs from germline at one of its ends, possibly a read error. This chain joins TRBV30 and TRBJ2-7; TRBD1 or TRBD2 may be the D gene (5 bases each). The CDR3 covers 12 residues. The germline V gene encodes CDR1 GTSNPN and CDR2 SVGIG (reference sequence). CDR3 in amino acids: CAWSDPGTGRDF. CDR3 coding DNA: TGTGCCTGGAGTGACCCCGGGACGGGTAGGGACTTC.

CDR3 loop: CASSLGLAGDTQYF. The CDR3, as DNA: TGTGCCAGCAGTTTGGGACTAGCGGGGGATACGCAGTATTTT. V is TRBV12-3 or TRBV12-4 and J is TRBJ2-3, with 13 bases matching TRBD2. The J segment lost 6 bases and the V segment lost 3 bases, leaving 0 bases of the junction unmatched. The CDR3 covers 14 residues.

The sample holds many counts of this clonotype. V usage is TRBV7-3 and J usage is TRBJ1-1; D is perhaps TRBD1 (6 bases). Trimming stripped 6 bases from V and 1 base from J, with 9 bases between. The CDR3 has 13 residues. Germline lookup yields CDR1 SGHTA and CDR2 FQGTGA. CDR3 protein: CASSWGQNTEAFF. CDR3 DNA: TGTGCCAGCAGTTGGGGACAGAACACTGAAGCTTTCTTT.

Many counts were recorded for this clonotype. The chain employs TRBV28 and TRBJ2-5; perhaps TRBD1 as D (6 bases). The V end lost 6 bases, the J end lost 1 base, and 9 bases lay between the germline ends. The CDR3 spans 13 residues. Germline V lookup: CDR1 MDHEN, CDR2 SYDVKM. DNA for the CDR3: TGTGCCAGCAGATTACAGGGCCAAGAGACCCAGTACTTC. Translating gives CASRLQGQETQYF.

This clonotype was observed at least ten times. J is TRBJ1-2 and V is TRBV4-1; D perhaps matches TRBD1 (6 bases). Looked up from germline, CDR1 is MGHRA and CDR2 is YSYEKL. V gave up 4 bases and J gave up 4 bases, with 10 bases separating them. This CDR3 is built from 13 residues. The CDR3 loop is CASSLQGAYGYTF. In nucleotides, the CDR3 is TGCGCCAGCAGCCTACAGGGAGCCTATGGCTACACCTTC.

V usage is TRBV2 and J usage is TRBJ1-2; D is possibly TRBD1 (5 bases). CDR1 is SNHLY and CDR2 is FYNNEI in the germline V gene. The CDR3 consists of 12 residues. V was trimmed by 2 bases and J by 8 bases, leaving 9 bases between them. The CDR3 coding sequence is TGTGCCAGCAGTGAAATGGGGACCGGCTACACCTTC. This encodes CASSEMGTGYTF. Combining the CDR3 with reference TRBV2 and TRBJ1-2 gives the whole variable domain EPEVTQTPSHQVTQMGQEVILRCVPISNHLYFYWYRQILGQKVEFLVSFYNNEISEKSEIFDDQFSVERPDGSNFTLKIRSTKLEDSAMYFCASSEMGTGYTFGSGTRLTVV.

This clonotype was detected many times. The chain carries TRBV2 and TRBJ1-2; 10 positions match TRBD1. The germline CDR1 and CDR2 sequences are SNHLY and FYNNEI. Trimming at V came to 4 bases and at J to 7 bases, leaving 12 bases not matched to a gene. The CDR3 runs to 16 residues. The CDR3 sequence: CASSVTGQGIGGGYTF. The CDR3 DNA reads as TGTGCCAGCAGTGTCACGGGACAGGGGATCGGGGGTGGCTACACCTTC.

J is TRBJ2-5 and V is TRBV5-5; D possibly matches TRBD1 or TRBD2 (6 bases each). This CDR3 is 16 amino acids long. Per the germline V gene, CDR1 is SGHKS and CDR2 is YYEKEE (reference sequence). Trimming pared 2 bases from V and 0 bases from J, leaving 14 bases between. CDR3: CASSFRGLMYQETQYF. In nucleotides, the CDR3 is TGTGCCAGCAGCTTCCGGGGGCTTATGTACCAAGAGACCCAGTACTTC.

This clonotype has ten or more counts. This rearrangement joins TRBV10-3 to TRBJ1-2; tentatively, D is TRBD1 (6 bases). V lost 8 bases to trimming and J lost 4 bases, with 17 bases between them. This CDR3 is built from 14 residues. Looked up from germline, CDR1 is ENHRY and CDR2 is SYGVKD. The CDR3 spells CAILTAGRGYGYTF. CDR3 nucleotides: TGTGCCATCCTCACGGCAGGCAGGGGCTATGGCTACACCTTC.

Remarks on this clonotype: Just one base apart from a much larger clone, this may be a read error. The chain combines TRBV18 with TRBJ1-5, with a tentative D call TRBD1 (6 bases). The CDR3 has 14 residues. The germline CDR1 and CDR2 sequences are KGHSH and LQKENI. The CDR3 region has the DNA TGTGCCAACTCACCACAGGGCCCCCCTCAGCCCCAGCATTTT. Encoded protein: CANSPQGPPQPQHF.

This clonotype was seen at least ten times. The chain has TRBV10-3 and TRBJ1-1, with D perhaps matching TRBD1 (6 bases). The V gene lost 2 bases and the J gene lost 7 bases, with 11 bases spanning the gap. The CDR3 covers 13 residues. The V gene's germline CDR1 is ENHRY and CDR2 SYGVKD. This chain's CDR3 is CAISEDGGLEAFF. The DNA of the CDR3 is TGTGCCATCAGTGAGGATGGGGGGCTTGAAGCTTTCTTT.

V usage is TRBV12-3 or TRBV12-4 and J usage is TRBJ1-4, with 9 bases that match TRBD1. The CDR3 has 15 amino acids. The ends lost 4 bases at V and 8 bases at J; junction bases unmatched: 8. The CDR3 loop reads CASSWPGQGGEKLFF. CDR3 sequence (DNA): TGTGCCAGCAGTTGGCCGGGACAGGGCGGAGAAAAACTGTTTTTT.

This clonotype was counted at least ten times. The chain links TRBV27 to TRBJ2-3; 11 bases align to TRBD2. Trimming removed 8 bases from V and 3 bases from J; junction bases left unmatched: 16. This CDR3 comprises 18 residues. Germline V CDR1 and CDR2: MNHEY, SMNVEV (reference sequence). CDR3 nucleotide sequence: TGTGCCAGCGCGTCCGGGACTAGCGGCCTCGTGGGAACAGATACGCAGTATTTT. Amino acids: CASASGTSGLVGTDTQYF.

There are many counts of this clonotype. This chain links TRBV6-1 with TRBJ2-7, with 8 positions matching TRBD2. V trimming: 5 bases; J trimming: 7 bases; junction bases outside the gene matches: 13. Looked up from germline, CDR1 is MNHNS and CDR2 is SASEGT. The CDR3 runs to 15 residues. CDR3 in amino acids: CASSFQLAAVREQYF. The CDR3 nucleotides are TGTGCCAGCAGTTTTCAACTAGCGGCCGTCCGGGAGCAGTACTTC.

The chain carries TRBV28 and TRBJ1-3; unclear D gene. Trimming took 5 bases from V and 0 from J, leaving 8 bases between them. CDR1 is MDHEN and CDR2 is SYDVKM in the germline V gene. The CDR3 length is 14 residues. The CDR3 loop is CASSIRASGNTIYF. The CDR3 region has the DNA TGTGCCAGCAGTATACGAGCCTCTGGAAACACCATATATTTT. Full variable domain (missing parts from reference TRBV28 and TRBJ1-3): DVKVTQSSRYLVKRTGEKVFLECVQDMDHENMFWYRQDPGLGLRLIYFSYDVKMKEKGDIPEGYSVSREKKERFSLILESASTNQTSMYLCASSIRASGNTIYFGEGSWLTVV.

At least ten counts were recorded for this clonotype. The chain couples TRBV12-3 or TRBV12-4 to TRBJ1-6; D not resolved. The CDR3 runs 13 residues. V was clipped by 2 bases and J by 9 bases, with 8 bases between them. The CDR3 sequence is CASSLSGVSPLHF. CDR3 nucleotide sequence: TGTGCCAGCAGTTTAAGCGGGGTTTCACCCCTCCACTTT.

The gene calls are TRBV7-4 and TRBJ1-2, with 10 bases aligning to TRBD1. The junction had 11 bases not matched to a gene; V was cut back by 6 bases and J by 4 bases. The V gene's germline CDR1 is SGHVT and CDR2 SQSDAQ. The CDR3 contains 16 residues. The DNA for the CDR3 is TGTGCCAGCAGTGTCACGGGACAGGGGTCGACCTATGGCTACACCTTC. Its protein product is CASSVTGQGSTYGYTF. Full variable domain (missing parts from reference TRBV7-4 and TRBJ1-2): GAGVSQSPRYKVAKRGRDVALRCDSISGHVTLYWYRQTLGQGSEVLTYSQSDAQRDKSGRPSGRFSAERPERSVSTLKIQRTEQGDSAVYLCASSVTGQGSTYGYTFGSGTRLTVV.

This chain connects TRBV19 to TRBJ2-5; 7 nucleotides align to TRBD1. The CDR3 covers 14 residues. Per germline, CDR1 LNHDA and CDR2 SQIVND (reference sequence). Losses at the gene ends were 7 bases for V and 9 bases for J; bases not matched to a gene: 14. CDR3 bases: TGTGCCAGTAAGGACACAGGGGTCAATCAGCCCCAGTACTTC. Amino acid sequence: CASKDTGVNQPQYF.

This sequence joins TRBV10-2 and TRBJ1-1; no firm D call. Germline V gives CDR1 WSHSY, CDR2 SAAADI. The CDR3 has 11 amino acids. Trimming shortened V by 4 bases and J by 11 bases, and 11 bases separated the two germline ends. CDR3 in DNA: TGCGCCAGCAGTGGGACCGTGAAGGCTTTCTTT. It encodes CASSGTVKAFF.

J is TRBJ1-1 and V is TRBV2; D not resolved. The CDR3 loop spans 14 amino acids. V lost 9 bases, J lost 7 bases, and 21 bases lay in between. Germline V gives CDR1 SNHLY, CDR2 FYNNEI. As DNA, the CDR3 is TGTGCCAGGACTGTTGACTCTGGAAGCTATGAAGCTTTCTTT. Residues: CARTVDSGSYEAFF.

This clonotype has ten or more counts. The CDR3 loop is CSAPSLEKLFF. Written as DNA, the CDR3 is TGCAGTGCCCCCTCTCTGGAAAAACTGTTTTTT. The gene calls are TRBV20-1 and TRBJ1-4; D remains unclear. Trimming took 6 bases from V and 8 from J, leaving 10 bases between them. Looked up from germline, CDR1 is DFQATT and CDR2 is SNEGSKA (reference sequence). This CDR3 comprises 11 residues.

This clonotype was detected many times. For the CDR3, the DNA is TGTGCCACCGATCCCAACAGGGCGGGTCAAGGGAGCACCTTC. Encoded protein: CATDPNRAGQGSTF. The rearrangement uses TRBV6-5 and TRBJ1-2; maybe TRBD1 (6 bases). V lost 10 bases and J 13 bases, leaving 28 bases between the germline ends. Germline V gene lookup returns CDR1 MNHEY and CDR2 SVGAGI. This CDR3 contains 14 residues.